This T cell receptor beta chain was recovered during a study of T-cell memory formation after mild COVID-19 (dated by TCRdb to about 2021). Regarding the study in general: TCR sequence clusters from the two donors were found to be largely donor specific. T-cell clones expanding and contracting after mild COVID-19 in a couple of donors were tracked by longitudinal TCRalpha and TCRbeta repertoire sequencing. The cohort comprised two young, previously healthy adult volunteers, one female and one male.

PBMCs were isolated by Ficoll-Paque density gradient centrifugation. Overall study results and their limits: SARS-CoV-2 specificity of the second-wave clones peaking on day 37 was not confirmed. Contracting CD4+ clones were found mainly in CM and EM memory subsets, while CD8+ clones were enriched in EMRA. Clones that contracted from day 15 to 85 showed balanced CD4/CD8 phenotypes, whereas a second wave of clones that expanded from day 15 to 37 leaned towards CD4+. Only a couple of mild cases were covered by the study, and larger cohorts that include severe cases with pre-infection samples were considered necessary. Some responding clones were detected in pre-infection memory, which suggested that pre-existing cross-reactive memory T cells had joined the SARS-CoV-2 response.

V loses 4 bases at its end and J loses 7 bases; junction bases beyond the gene matches: 5. Taken from cysteine to phenylalanine, the CDR3 has 14 residues. Only the CDR3 DNA is retained, 42 bases long and in frame from the first base. For CDR1 and CDR2, the germline V gene lists SGHRS and YFSETQ. This clonotype appeared a few times. Its antigen remains undetermined. It has no much larger one-base neighbor in the sample; base qualities were not kept. Instrument on record: Illumina NovaSeq 6000. cDNA libraries for TCRalpha and TCRbeta were prepared by 5'RACE using constant-segment primers, with sample barcodes and unique molecular identifiers added. RNA was extracted from every sample with Trizol reagent. Library amplification was performed in two PCR steps, and a second sample barcode and Illumina TruSeq adapters were introduced in the second step. Libraries were sequenced on an Illumina NovaSeq with 2 x 150 bp paired-end reads. Per the authors' processing: With migec v1.2.7, reads were demultiplexed and then collapsed into UMI-guided consensus sequences. With mixcr v2.1.11, UMI consensuses were aligned to TRA and TRB V and J templates and assembled into clonotypes. Clonotypes were classified as expanded or contracted when called significant by both edgeR and NoisET, with noise models trained on biological replicates. For edgeR calls, the thresholds were a false discovery rate-adjusted p below 0.01 and a log2 fold-change of 1. As an exploratory analysis of dynamics, PCA with hierarchical clustering was applied to max-normalized trajectories of the 1000 most abundant clonotypes. The CD4 or CD8 phenotype of responding clones was assigned using the separately sequenced CD4+ and CD8+ repertoires. Using fastp trimming at Q25 and MiXCR clonotype assembly, TCRdb reanalyzed the public sequencing data and kept in-frame beta chains. When rows share a CDR3 protein, they turn into one entry using the most common DNA and genes. Clone size and V and J calls follow TCRdb, not the original study. For this sample the table gives about 390,000 distinct CDR3 sequences, of which around a sixth were detected only once. The ten largest account for 20% to 25% of the sample.

Sequencing was carried out using PBMCs or a T cell subset sorted from them (not recorded which). The chain is encoded by TRBV5-1 joined to TRBJ1-2; 12 central bases correspond to TRBD1. The TCR originated in a man between 18 and 35 years old who had mild COVID-19 (a few samples of this study predate the infection). The sample titles of this study are shuffled in the database, so cell type and time point are left out; the donor was told from shared clones. The bases read TGCGCCAGCAGCCGGGACAGGGGGCAGGGTGGCTACACCTTC. Translated, this is CASSRDRGQGGYTF.